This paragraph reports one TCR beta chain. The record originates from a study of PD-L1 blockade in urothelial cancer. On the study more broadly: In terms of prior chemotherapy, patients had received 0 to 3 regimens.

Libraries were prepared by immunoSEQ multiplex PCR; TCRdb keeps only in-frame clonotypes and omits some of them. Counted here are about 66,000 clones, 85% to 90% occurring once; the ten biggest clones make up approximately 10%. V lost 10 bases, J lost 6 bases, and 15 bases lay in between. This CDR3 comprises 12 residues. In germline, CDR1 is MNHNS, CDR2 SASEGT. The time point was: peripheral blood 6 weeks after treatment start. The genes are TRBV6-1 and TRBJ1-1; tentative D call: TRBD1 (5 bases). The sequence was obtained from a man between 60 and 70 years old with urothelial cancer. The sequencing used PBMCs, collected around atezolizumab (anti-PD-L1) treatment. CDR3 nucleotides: TGTGCCACACAAAGAAGGGGTGCTGAAGCTTTCTTT. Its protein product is CATQRRGAEAFF.